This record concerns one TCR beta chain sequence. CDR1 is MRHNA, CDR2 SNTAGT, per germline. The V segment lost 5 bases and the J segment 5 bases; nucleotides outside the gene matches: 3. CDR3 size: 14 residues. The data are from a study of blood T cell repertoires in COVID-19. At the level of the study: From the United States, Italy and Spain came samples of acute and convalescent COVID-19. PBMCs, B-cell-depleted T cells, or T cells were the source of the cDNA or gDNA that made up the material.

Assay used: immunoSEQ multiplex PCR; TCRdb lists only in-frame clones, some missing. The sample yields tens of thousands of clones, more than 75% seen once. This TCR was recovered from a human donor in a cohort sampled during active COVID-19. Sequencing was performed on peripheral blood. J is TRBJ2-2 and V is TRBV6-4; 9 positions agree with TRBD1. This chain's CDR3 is CASSRTGETGELFF. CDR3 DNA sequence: TGTGCCAGCAGTAGGACAGGGGAGACCGGGGAGCTGTTTTTT.